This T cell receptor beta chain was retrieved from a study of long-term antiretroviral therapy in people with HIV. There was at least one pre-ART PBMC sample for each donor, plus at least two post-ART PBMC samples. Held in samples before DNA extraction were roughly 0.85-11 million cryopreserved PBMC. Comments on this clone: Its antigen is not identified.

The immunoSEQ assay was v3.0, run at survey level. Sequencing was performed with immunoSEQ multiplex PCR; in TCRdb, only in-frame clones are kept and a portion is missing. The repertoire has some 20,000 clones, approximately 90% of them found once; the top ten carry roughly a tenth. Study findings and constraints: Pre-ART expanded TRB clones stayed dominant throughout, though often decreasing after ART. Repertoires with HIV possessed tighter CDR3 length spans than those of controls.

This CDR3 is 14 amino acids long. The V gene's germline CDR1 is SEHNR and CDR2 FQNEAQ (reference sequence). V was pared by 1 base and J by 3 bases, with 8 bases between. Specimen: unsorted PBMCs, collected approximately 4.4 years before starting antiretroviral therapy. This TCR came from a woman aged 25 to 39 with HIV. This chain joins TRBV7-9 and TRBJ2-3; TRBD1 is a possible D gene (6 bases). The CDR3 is CASSLGRGTDTQYF. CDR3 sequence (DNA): TGTGCCAGCAGCTTAGGCAGGGGTACAGATACGCAGTATTTT. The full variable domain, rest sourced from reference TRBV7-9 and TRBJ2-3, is DTGVSQNPRHKITKRGQNVTFRCDPISEHNRLYWYRQTLGQGPEFLTYFQNEAQLEKSRLLSDRFSAERPKGSFSTLEIQRTEQGDSAMYLCASSLGRGTDTQYFGPGTRLTVL.